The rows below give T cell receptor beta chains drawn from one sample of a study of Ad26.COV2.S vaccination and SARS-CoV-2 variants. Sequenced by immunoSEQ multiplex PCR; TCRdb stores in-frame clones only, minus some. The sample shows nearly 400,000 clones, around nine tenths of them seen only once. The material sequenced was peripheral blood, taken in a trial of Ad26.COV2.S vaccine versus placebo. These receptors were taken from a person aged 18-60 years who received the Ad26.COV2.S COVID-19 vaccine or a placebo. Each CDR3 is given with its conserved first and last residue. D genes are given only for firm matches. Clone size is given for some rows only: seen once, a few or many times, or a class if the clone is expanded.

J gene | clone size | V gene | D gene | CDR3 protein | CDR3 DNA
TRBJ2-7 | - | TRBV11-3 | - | CASSFTGTYEQYF | TGTGCCAGCAGCTTCACAGGGACCTACGAGCAGTACTTC
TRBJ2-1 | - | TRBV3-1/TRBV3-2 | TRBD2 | CASSRRRTSAYNEQFF | TGTGCCAGCAGCCGCCGACGGACTAGCGCCTACAATGAGCAGTTCTTC
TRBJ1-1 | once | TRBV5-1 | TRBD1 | CASTYGTGAGNTEAFF | TGCGCCAGCACCTACGGGACAGGGGCTGGCAACACTGAAGCTTTCTTT
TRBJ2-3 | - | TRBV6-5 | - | CASRRHRDADTQYF | TGTGCCAGCAGGAGACACAGGGACGCAGATACGCAGTATTTT
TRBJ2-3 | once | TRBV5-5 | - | CASSLAWGTDTQYF | TGTGCCAGCAGCTTGGCGTGGGGGACAGATACGCAGTATTTT
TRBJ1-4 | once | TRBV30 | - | CAWMGRDLLKLFF | TGTGCCTGGATGGGCAGGGACCTTCTTAAACTGTTTTTT
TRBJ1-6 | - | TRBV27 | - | CASSSTSNSPLHF | TGTGCCAGCAGTTCCACCAGCAATTCACCCCTCCACTTT
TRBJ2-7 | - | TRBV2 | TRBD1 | CASSESGDRPPYEQYF | TGTGCCAGCAGTGAATCTGGGGACAGGCCCCCCTACGAGCAGTACTTC
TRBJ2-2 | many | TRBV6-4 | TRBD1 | CASSSDRDTGELFF | TGTGCCAGCAGTTCGGACAGGGACACCGGGGAGCTGTTTTTT
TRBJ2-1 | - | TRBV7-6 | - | CASSPGPSLHYNEQFF | TGTGCCAGCAGCCCGGGCCCATCTTTACACTACAATGAGCAGTTCTTC
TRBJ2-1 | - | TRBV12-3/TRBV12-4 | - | CASRPVSNEQFF | TGTGCCAGCAGACCCGTTAGCAATGAGCAGTTCTTC
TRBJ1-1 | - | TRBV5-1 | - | CASKVGDGTEAFF | TGCGCCAGCAAGGTCGGGGATGGCACTGAAGCTTTCTTT
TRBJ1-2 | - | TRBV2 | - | CASSGPTGNYGYTF | TGTGCCAGCAGTGGCCCGACAGGAAACTATGGCTACACCTTC
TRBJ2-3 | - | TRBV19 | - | CASGSPADTQYF | TGTGCCAGCGGGAGCCCGGCAGATACGCAGTATTTT
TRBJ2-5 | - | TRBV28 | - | CASIRPAGETQYF | TGTGCCAGCATCCGCCCAGCGGGAGAGACCCAGTACTTC
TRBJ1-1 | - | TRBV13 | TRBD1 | CASSTGGGGTEAFF | TGTGCCAGCAGTACAGGGGGAGGGGGCACTGAAGCTTTCTTT
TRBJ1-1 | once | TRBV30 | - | CAWSVSGQRSSEAFF | TGTGCCTGGAGTGTGTCCGGACAGAGGAGTAGTGAAGCTTTCTTT
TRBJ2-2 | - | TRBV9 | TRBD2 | CASSVAPSGVTGELFF | TGTGCCAGCAGCGTAGCTCCTAGCGGGGTCACCGGGGAGCTGTTTTTT